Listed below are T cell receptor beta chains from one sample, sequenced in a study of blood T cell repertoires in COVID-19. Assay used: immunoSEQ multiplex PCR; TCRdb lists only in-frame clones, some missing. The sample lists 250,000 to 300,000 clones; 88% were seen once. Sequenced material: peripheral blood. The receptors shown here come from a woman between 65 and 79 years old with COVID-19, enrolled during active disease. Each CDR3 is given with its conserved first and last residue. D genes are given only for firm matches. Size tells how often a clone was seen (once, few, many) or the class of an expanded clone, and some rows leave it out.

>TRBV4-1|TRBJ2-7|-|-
TGCGCCAGCAGCCACGACCCAGGGCCACCGGCGGAGCAGTACTTC
CASSHDPGPPAEQYF
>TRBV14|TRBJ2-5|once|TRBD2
TGTGCCAGCAGCGGGACTAGCGGGAGGGTTGGAGAGACCCAGTACTTC
CASSGTSGRVGETQYF
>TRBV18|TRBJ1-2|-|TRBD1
TGTGCCAGCTCACCGAACCCAGGGGGCGCAATGGCCAACTATGGCTACACCTTC
CASSPNPGGAMANYGYTF
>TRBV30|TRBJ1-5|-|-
TGTGCCTGGAGCCGGAGCAATCAGCCCCAGCATTTT
CAWSRSNQPQHF
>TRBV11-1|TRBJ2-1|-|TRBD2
TGTGCCAGCAGCTACCCTAGCGGGAGAATGGTCAATGAGCAGTTCTTC
CASSYPSGRMVNEQFF
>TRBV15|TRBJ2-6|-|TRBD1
TGTGCCACCAGCAGAGCCGGGACAGGTGACTCTGGGGCCAACGTCCTGACTTTC
CATSRAGTGDSGANVLTF
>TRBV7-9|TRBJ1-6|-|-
TGTGCCAGCAGCCCCGGGGGGGCGTCACCCCTCCACTTT
CASSPGGASPLHF
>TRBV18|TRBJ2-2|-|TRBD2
TGTGCCAGCTCACCACCGAGACTAGCGACGGGGACCGGGGAGCTGTTTTTT
CASSPPRLATGTGELFF
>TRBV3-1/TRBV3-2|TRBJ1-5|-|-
TGTGCCAGCAGCCAAGATCGGACTACAAGCAATCAGCCCCAGCATTTT
CASSQDRTTSNQPQHF
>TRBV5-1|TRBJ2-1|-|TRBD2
TGCGCCAGCAGCCTTAGAGGACTAGCGGATGAGCAGTTCTTC
CASSLRGLADEQFF
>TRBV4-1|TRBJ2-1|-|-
TGCGCCAGCAGCCCCTCAAGGGGTGCATACAATGAGCAGTTCTTC
CASSPSRGAYNEQFF
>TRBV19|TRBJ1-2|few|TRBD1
TGTGCCAGTACCCCTACCGGACAGGGGGCTGGTGGCTACACCTTC
CASTPTGQGAGGYTF
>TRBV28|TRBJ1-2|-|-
TGTGCCAGCAGTCCCACAGGGTTTTGGTATGGCTACACCTTC
CASSPTGFWYGYTF
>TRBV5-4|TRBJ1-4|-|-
TGTGCCAGCGGGAATCGTGGGGCACGGAATAATGAAAAACTGTTTTTT
CASGNRGARNNEKLFF
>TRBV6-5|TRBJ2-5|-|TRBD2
TGTGCCAGCAGTTCGGCCAGCGGGAGGGGAGAGACCCAGTACTTC
CASSSASGRGETQYF
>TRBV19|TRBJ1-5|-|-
TGTGCCAGTAACCCCCCCCTGAGCTGGCAGCCCCAGCATTTT
CASNPPLSWQPQHF